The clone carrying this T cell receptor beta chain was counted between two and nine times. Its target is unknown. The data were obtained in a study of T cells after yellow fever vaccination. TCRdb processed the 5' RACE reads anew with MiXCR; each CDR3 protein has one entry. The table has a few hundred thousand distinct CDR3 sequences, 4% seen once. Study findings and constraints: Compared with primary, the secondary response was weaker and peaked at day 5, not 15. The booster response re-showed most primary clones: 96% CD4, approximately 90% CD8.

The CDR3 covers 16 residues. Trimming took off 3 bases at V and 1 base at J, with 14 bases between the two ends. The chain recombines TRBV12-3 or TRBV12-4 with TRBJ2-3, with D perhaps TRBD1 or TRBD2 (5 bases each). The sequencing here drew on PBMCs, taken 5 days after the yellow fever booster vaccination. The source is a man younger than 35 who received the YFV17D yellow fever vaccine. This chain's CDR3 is CASSLGTRTRTDTQYF. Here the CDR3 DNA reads TGTGCCAGCAGTTTGGGGACGAGGACCCGCACAGATACGCAGTATTTT.